Presented here are 5 T cell receptor beta chains from one specimen sequenced in a study of blood T cell repertoires in COVID-19. Sequenced by immunoSEQ multiplex PCR; TCRdb stores in-frame clones only, minus some. The table records over 200,000 clones, more than 70% of them present only once. Sequenced: peripheral blood. The receptors come from a man older than 75 with acute or convalescent COVID-19.

The V and J genes are TRBV5-1 and TRBJ2-5; 9 bases map to TRBD2. V lost 3 bases to trimming and J lost 6 bases; unmatched junction nucleotides: 12. This CDR3 region has 16 residues. Germline assignment: CDR1 SGHRS and CDR2 YFSETQ. The CDR3 region is CASSSVAAGGLQTQYF. CDR3 nucleotides: TGCGCCAGCAGCTCCGTGGCTGCGGGGGGGCTTCAGACCCAGTACTTC. Drawing the rest from reference TRBV5-1 and TRBJ2-5, the complete variable domain is KAGVTQTPRYLIKTRGQQVTLSCSPISGHRSVSWYQQTPGQGLQFLFEYFSETQRNKGNFPGRFSGRQFSNSRSEMNVSTLELGDSALYLCASSSVAAGGLQTQYFGPGTRLLVL.

This sequence joins TRBV2 and TRBJ2-5, with 7 bases matching TRBD2. CDR3 length: 15 residues. V lost 5 bases and J lost 1; bases outside the gene matches: 7. CDR1 is SNHLY, CDR2 FYNNEI, per germline. CDR3 DNA sequence: TGTGCCAGCAGTCTCCTCGGGGGGTCCCAAGAGACCCAGTACTTC. Its protein is CASSLLGGSQETQYF. The full variable domain, its missing parts supplied by reference TRBV2 and TRBJ2-5, is EPEVTQTPSHQVTQMGQEVILRCVPISNHLYFYWYRQILGQKVEFLVSFYNNEISEKSEIFDDQFSVERPDGSNFTLKIRSTKLEDSAMYFCASSLLGGSQETQYFGPGTRLLVL.

The chain combines TRBV4-2 with TRBJ1-2; D not certain. The length of the CDR3 is 15 residues. Trimming removed 0 bases from V and 9 bases from J, with 17 bases in between. Germline V gene lookup returns CDR1 LGHNA and CDR2 YNFKEQ. The CDR3: CASSQDLQTSFRYTF. For the CDR3, the DNA is TGTGCCAGCAGCCAAGATCTACAGACTAGTTTCCGCTACACCTTC.

The chain recombines TRBV3-1 (or the pseudogene TRBV3-2) with TRBJ2-7; 8 positions match TRBD1. Germline V lookup: CDR1 LGHDT, CDR2 YNNKEL (reference sequence). The ends lost 1 base at V and 2 bases at J; junction bases unmatched: 4. CDR3 length: 15 amino acids. The CDR3 here is CASSQVSGGPYEQYF. In nucleotides, the CDR3 is TGTGCCAGCAGCCAAGTTTCAGGGGGCCCCTACGAGCAGTACTTC.

V and J are TRBV6-6 and TRBJ1-3; a possible D gene is TRBD1 (6 bases). Trimming left V 6 bases short and J 2 bases short, with 14 bases between. Germline lookup yields CDR1 MNHNY and CDR2 SVGAGI (reference sequence). The CDR3 totals 15 residues. The CDR3 sequence: CASSLGTGPGNTIYF. The CDR3 coding sequence is TGTGCCAGCAGCCTTGGCACAGGGCCTGGAAACACCATATATTTT.